Listed below are T cell receptor beta chains from one sample, sequenced in a study of type 1 regulatory T cells. Their cognate antigens are unknown. TCRdb re-analysed the reads in MiXCR, keeping a single row per CDR3 protein. The sample records about 68,000 distinct CDR3 sequences, 63% being singletons. The sequenced sample consisted of cultured T cells, either the whole culture or a sorted T cell fraction (not recorded which). These receptor sequences come from a human donor in good health. CDR3s include the opening cysteine and the closing phenylalanine or tryptophan. D genes are given only for firm matches. Rows give clone size only sometimes, using once, few, many, or a class for an expanded clone.

cdr3_nt	cdr3_aa	cdr3_length	d_call	j_call	v_call	clone_size
TGCGCCAGCAGCCAAGTACCGGGACAGGGCTATGGCTACACCTTC	CASSQVPGQGYGYTF	15	TRBD1	TRBJ1-2	TRBV4-1	few
TGCGCCAGCAGCCAATCACAGGGGTCAGATACGCAGTATTTT	CASSQSQGSDTQYF	14	TRBD1	TRBJ2-3	TRBV4-3	.
TGTGCCACCCGGACAGGGGGAAACATTCAGTACTTC	CATRTGGNIQYF	12	TRBD1	TRBJ2-4	TRBV28	.
TGTGCCAGCAGCCACGTGCGATTGGGACAGCCTACCTACGAGCAGTACTTC	CASSHVRLGQPTYEQYF	17	TRBD1	TRBJ2-7	TRBV7-2	.
TGCAGTGCTTTGGGACCAGAGACCCAGTACTTC	CSALGPETQYF	11	.	TRBJ2-5	TRBV20-1	.
TGTGCCAGCAGCTTGGATAGCGGCACTAGCACAGATACGCAGTATTTT	CASSLDSGTSTDTQYF	16	.	TRBJ2-3	TRBV5-4	.
TGTGCCATCAGCATGACAGGGGGTTTAACAGATACGCAGTATTTT	CAISMTGGLTDTQYF	15	TRBD1	TRBJ2-3	TRBV10-3	.
TGTGCCAGTAGTAGGTCGGGAGGGCAGACCGGGGAGCTGTTTTTT	CASSRSGGQTGELFF	15	TRBD2	TRBJ2-2	TRBV19	.
TGTGCCACCAGTGATCCGGCCGGGACAGGGCCCAACAATGAGCAGTTCTTC	CATSDPAGTGPNNEQFF	17	TRBD1	TRBJ2-1	TRBV24-1	.
TGCAGTGCCGAAGAGGGACGGGTTGATTCACCCCTCCACTTT	CSAEEGRVDSPLHF	14	.	TRBJ1-6	TRBV20-1	.
TGCAGCGTCTCCGGGACAGGGGCTTCTGGGGCCAACGTCCTGACTTTC	CSVSGTGASGANVLTF	16	TRBD1	TRBJ2-6	TRBV29-1	.
TGCGCCAGCAGCCAAGATAGTCCCAGCACAGATACGCAGTATTTT	CASSQDSPSTDTQYF	15	.	TRBJ2-3	TRBV4-3	.
TGCAGTGCTAGAGATCGGGGGACAGGCTCCTACAATGAGCAGTTCTTC	CSARDRGTGSYNEQFF	16	TRBD1	TRBJ2-1	TRBV20-1	.
TGTGCCAGGCGAAGACAGGGGAACACTGAAGCTTTCTTT	CARRRQGNTEAFF	13	TRBD1	TRBJ1-1	TRBV5-6	.
TGCGCCAGCAGTGAGAACACCGGGGAGCTGTTTTTT	CASSENTGELFF	12	.	TRBJ2-2	TRBV10-1	.
TGCAGCCTGGTGGCTAGCGGCCTCACGGATACGCAGTATTTT	CSLVASGLTDTQYF	14	TRBD2	TRBJ2-3	TRBV20-1	few
TGTGCCAGTAGTATTTGGCCAGGCGGGGAGCTGTTTTTT	CASSIWPGGELFF	13	.	TRBJ2-2	TRBV19	.
TGTGCCAGCCGGGACAGGGCCAAGGATACGCAGTATTTT	CASRDRAKDTQYF	13	TRBD1	TRBJ2-3	TRBV28	.
TGCAGTGCTACCCGGGGACGGGGGCGGAACAATGAGCAGTTCTTC	CSATRGRGRNNEQFF	15	.	TRBJ2-1	TRBV20-1	few
TGTGCCAGTAATGGGGGCACGGCAGCCGGGATCTGGACGATCAATGAGCAGTTCTTC	CASNGGTAAGIWTINEQFF	19	.	TRBJ2-1	TRBV19	.
TGTGCCAGCAGCTTAGTCGGTACAGCACTGTTCTACGAGCAGTACTTC	CASSLVGTALFYEQYF	16	.	TRBJ2-7	TRBV7-9	.
TGTGCCAGCGGGAGGGCCCGCTACGAGCAGTACTTC	CASGRARYEQYF	12	TRBD2	TRBJ2-7	TRBV7-2	.
TGTGCCAGCAGCTTAGAGAGCGGTTCTACCTACGAGCAGTACTTC	CASSLESGSTYEQYF	15	.	TRBJ2-7	TRBV11-2	.
TGCAGTGCTAGAGTCGGGACAGGTCCGCAGTTCTTC	CSARVGTGPQFF	12	TRBD1	TRBJ2-1	TRBV20-1	.
TGTGCCACCAGCAGAGAGGCTTCTGGTGGGGATACGCAGTATTTT	CATSREASGGDTQYF	15	.	TRBJ2-3	TRBV15	.
TGTGCCAGCAGCCAGGGACTAGCGGACTACGAGCAGTACTTC	CASSQGLADYEQYF	14	TRBD2	TRBJ2-7	TRBV5-4	few
TGCAGCGTTGGCGGGACTAGAAACATCGGGGAGCTGTTTTTT	CSVGGTRNIGELFF	14	TRBD2	TRBJ2-2	TRBV29-1	.
TGTGCCAGCAGGGCGACAGGGTACCTCTCCTACGAGCAGTACTTC	CASRATGYLSYEQYF	15	TRBD1	TRBJ2-7	TRBV6-1	few
TGTGCCAGCAGTTACTCGAGAGGGGGCGAGCAGTACTTC	CASSYSRGGEQYF	13	.	TRBJ2-7	TRBV6-2/TRBV6-3	.
TGTGCCAGCAGCCATTCCATGAGGGGACACATTCAGTACTTC	CASSHSMRGHIQYF	14	.	TRBJ2-4	TRBV3-1	once
TGCAGCGTGACAGGGGGCTATGGCTACACCTTC	CSVTGGYGYTF	11	TRBD1	TRBJ1-2	TRBV29-1	many
TGTGCCAGCAAGCGGGAGGGTAACACCGGGGAGCTGTTTTTT	CASKREGNTGELFF	14	TRBD2	TRBJ2-2	TRBV12-3/TRBV12-4	.
TGTGCCAGCAGTGGTACGGGGTATCAGCCCCAGCATTTT	CASSGTGYQPQHF	13	.	TRBJ1-5	TRBV6-1	few
TGCAGTGCTAGTCCAGGGACAGGCTTCAATCAGCCCCAGCATTTT	CSASPGTGFNQPQHF	15	TRBD1	TRBJ1-5	TRBV20-1	few
TGCGCCAGCAGCGCGAGGGGACTAGCGGCAGGTGTGGATGAGCAGTTCTTC	CASSARGLAAGVDEQFF	17	TRBD2	TRBJ2-1	TRBV5-1	.
TGTGCCACCAGTGACGGGGCCGGGACAGGGGGCTCAGATACGCAGTATTTT	CATSDGAGTGGSDTQYF	17	TRBD1	TRBJ2-3	TRBV24-1	.
TGTGCCACCAGTGGTACGGGACAGACGCCTTATGGCTACACCTTC	CATSGTGQTPYGYTF	15	TRBD1	TRBJ1-2	TRBV24-1	.
TGTGCCAGCAGTTACTCGTCCCCCCGAAACTCTGGAAACACCACATATTTT	CASSYSSPRNSGNTTYF	17	.	TRBJ1-3	TRBV6-5	once
TGTGCCAGCAGTTTTGGGGCCCTCTATGGCTACACCTTC	CASSFGALYGYTF	13	.	TRBJ1-2	TRBV12-3/TRBV12-4	few
TGTGCCAGCAGCCAATCAGGGGCGATTAATGAAAAACTGTTTTTT	CASSQSGAINEKLFF	15	.	TRBJ1-4	TRBV3-1	few
TGTGCCAGCAGTCCCCGAGGGATAGCCAAGTCCTACGAGCAGTACTTC	CASSPRGIAKSYEQYF	16	.	TRBJ2-7	TRBV28	.